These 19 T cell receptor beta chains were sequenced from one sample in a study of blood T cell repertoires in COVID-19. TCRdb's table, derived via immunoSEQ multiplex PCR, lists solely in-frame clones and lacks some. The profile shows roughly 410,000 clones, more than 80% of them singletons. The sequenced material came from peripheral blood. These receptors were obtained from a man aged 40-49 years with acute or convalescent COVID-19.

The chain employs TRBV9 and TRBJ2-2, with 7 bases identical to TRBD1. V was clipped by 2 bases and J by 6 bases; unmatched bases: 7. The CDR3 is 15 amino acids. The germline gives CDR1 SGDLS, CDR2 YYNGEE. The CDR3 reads CASSVTTGYAGELFF. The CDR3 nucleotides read TGTGCCAGCAGCGTGACGACAGGGTATGCCGGGGAGCTGTTTTTT.

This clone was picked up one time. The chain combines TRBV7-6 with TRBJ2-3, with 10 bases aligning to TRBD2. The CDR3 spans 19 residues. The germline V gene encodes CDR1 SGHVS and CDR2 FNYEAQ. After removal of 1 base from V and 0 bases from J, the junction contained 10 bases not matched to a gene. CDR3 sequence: CASSLGLAGEKPSTDTQYF. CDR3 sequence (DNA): TGTGCCAGCAGCTTAGGGCTAGCGGGGGAGAAACCTAGCACAGATACGCAGTATTTT.

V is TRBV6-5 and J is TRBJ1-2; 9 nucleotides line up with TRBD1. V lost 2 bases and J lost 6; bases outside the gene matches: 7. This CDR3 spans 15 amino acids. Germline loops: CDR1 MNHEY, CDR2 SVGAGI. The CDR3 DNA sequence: TGTGCCAGCAGTTACGATGACAGGGGGATAAATGGCTACACCTTC. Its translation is CASSYDDRGINGYTF.

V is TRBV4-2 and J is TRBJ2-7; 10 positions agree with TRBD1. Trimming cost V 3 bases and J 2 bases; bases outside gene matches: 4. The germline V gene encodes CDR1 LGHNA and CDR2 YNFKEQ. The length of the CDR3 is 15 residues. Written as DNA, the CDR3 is TGTGCCAGCAGCCAGGGGACAGGGGCAGCCTACGAGCAGTACTTC. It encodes CASSQGTGAAYEQYF.

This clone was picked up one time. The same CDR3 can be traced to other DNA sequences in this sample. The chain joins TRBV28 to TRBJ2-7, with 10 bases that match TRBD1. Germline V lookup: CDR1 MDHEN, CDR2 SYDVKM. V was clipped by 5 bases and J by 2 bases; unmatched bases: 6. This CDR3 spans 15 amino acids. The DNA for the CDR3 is TGTGCCAGCAGTCTAGGACAGGGGGGGACCTACGAGCAGTACTTC. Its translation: CASSLGQGGTYEQYF.

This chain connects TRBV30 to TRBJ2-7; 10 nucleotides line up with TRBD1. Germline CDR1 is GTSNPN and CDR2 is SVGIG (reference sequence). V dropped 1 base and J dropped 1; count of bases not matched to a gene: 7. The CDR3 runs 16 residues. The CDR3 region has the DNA TGTGCCTGGAGTGCGGCGACAGGGGGCGCATCCTACGAGCAGTACTTC. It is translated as CAWSAATGGASYEQYF.

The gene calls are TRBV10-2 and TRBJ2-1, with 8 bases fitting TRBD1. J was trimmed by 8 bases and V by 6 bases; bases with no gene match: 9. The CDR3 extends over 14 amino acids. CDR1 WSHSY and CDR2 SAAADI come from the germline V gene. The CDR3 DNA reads TGCGCCAGCAGCAACGGACAGGGTATTGATGAGCAGTTCTTC. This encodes CASSNGQGIDEQFF.

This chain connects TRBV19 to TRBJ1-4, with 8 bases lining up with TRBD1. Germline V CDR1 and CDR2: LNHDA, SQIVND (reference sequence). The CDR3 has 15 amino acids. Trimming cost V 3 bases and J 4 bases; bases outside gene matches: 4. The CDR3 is CASSIRTGNNEKLFF. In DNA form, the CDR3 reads TGTGCCAGTAGTATCCGGACAGGGAATAATGAAAAACTGTTTTTT.

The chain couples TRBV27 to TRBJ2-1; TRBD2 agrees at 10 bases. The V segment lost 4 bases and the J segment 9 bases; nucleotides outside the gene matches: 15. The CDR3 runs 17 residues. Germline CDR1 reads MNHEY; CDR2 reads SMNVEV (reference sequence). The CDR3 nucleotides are TGTGCCAGCAGTTCGATAACCCTAGCGGGAGAGTTTGGTGAGCAGTTCTTC. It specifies CASSSITLAGEFGEQFF.

The CDR3 bases are TGTGCCAGCTCAGTACAGGCACAAGGGCGAGTCTCTGGAAACACCATATATTTT. This sequence encodes CASSVQAQGRVSGNTIYF. The chain joins TRBV18 to TRBJ1-3; the D gene is possibly TRBD1 (5 bases). Per germline, CDR1 KGHSH and CDR2 LQKENI. With 5 bases removed from V and 0 bases from J, the gap between germline ends came to 20 bases. CDR3 size: 18 residues.

The CDR3 sequence: CASSLGGTGNSYEQYF. CDR3 coding DNA: TGCGCCAGCAGCTTGGGCGGGACGGGGAATTCCTACGAGCAGTACTTC. The V call is TRBV5-1, the J call TRBJ2-7; tentatively, D is TRBD2 (6 bases). This CDR3 has 16 residues. V lost 0 bases and J lost 1, with 14 bases in between. Germline-derived CDR1 and CDR2 are SGHRS and YFSETQ.

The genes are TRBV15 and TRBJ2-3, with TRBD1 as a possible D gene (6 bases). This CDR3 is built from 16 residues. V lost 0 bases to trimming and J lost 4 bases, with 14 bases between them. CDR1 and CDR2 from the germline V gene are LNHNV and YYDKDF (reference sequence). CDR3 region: CATSREKGGVADTQYF. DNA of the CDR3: TGTGCCACCAGCAGAGAGAAAGGGGGTGTGGCAGATACGCAGTATTTT.

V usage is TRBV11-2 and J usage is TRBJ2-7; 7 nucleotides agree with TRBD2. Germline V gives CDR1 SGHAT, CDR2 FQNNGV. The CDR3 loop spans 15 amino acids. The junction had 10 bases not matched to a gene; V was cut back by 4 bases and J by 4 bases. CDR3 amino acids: CASSYRGRPTYEQYF. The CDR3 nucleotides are TGTGCCAGCAGCTACCGCGGGAGACCGACTTACGAGCAGTACTTC. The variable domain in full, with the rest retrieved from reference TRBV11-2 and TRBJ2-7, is EAGVAQSPRYKIIEKRQSVAFWCNPISGHATLYWYQQILGQGPKLLIQFQNNGVVDDSQLPKDRFSAERLKGVDSTLKIQPAKLEDSAVYLCASSYRGRPTYEQYFGPGTRLTVT.

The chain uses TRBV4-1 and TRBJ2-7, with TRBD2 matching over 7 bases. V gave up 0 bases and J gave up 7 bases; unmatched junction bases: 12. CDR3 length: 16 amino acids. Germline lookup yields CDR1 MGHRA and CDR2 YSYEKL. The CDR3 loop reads CASSQDVRTRDREQYF. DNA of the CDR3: TGCGCCAGCAGCCAAGATGTTAGGACTAGGGATAGGGAGCAGTACTTC.

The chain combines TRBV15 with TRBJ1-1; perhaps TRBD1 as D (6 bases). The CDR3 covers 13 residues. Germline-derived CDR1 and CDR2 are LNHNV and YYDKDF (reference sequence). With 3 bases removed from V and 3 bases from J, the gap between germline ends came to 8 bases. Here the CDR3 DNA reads TGTGCCACCAGCAGCAACAGGGACACTGAAGCTTTCTTT. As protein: CATSSNRDTEAFF.

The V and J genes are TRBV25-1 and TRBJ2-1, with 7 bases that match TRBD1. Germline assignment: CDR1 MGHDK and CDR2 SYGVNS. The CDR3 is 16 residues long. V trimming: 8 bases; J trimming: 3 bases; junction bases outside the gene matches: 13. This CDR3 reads CASGTSTGLNYNEQFF. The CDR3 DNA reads TGTGCCAGCGGAACCTCGACAGGGTTGAACTACAATGAGCAGTTCTTC.

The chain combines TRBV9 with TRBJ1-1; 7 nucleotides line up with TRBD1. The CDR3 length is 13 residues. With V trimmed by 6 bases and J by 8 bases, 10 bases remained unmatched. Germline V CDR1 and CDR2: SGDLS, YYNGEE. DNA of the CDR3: TGTGCCAGCACTCCAAATGGCAGGGGGGAAGCTTTCTTT. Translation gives CASTPNGRGEAFF.

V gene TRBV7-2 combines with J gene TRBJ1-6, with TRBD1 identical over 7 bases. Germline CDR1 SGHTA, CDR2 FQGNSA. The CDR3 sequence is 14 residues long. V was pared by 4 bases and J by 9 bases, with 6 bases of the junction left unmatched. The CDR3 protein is CASSSTSGGSPLHF. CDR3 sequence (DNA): TGTGCCAGCAGCTCGACATCAGGGGGTTCACCCCTCCACTTT.

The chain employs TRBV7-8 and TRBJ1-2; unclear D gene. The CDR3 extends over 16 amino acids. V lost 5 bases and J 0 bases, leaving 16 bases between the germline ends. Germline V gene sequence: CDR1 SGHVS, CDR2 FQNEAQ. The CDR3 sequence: CASSPYGGNSNYGYTF. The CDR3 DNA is TGTGCCAGCAGCCCGTACGGCGGGAATTCTAACTATGGCTACACCTTC.